The T cell receptor beta chain described here comes from a study of blood T cell repertoires in COVID-19. Overall study context: Donors in the United States, Italy and Spain gave samples during acute or convalescent COVID-19. PBMCs, B-cell-depleted T cells, or T cells were the source of the cDNA or gDNA that made up the material.

As originally analysed: Reference gene primer amplification gave estimated nucleated cell counts. The method was immunoSEQ multiplex PCR; TCRdb's version includes in-frame clones alone and lacks a portion of them. From that table come the V and J calls and clone size; the DNA was used to work out D and trimming. The sample contains about 290,000 clones, 85% of which appear only once. Per germline, CDR1 SGHKS and CDR2 YYEKEE (reference sequence). This CDR3 contains 16 residues. After removal of 4 bases from V and 6 bases from J, the junction contained 14 bases not matched to a gene. The sequencing sample was made of peripheral blood. This TCR came from a woman aged 45-60 years with active or convalescent COVID-19. The chain couples TRBV5-5 to TRBJ1-1; 8 bases agree with TRBD1. The CDR3 bases are TGTGCCAGCAGCCCCCGAGGACAGGGCGGTTCGCCTGAAGCTTTCTTT. The encoded protein is CASSPRGQGGSPEAFF.